A single sample is the source of the 15 T cell receptor beta chains below, sequenced in a study of blood T cell repertoires in COVID-19. Profiling relied on immunoSEQ multiplex PCR, and the TCRdb table lists in-frame clones only, not all of them. There are 200,000 to 300,000 clones in the sample; approximately 82% occur only once, and about 1.9% lies in the top ten. The specimen was peripheral blood. These receptors all come from an elderly woman with acute or convalescent COVID-19.

The table lists this clone with many counts. The chain carries TRBV19 and TRBJ1-2; D is possibly TRBD1 (5 bases). This CDR3 has 15 residues. The V and J ends lost 2 bases and 4 bases respectively, with 14 bases between them. Germline loops: CDR1 LNHDA, CDR2 SQIVND (reference sequence). CDR3 loop: CASSIPTETFYGYTF. The CDR3 nucleotides are TGTGCCAGTAGTATACCGACAGAAACATTCTATGGCTACACCTTC. The full variable domain, with the rest looked up from reference TRBV19 and TRBJ1-2, is DGGITQSPKYLFRKEGQNVTLSCEQNLNHDAMYWYRQDPGQGLRLIYYSQIVNDFQKGDIAEGYSVSREKKESFPLTVTSAQKNPTAFYLCASSIPTETFYGYTFGSGTRLTVV.

V gene TRBV9 combines with J gene TRBJ2-7; 8 nucleotides line up with TRBD2. Germline assignment: CDR1 SGDLS and CDR2 YYNGEE. This CDR3 comprises 14 residues. V lost 1 base to trimming and J lost 2 bases; unmatched junction nucleotides: 2. The CDR3 DNA is TGTGCCAGCAGCGTAAAAGCGGGAGCCTACGAGCAGTACTTC. It encodes CASSVKAGAYEQYF.

The V gene is TRBV24-1, the J gene TRBJ2-5, with a tentative D call TRBD2 (7 bases). CDR1 and CDR2 (germline): KGHDR, SFDVKD. V lost 0 bases and J lost 0, with 10 bases in between. The length of the CDR3 is 16 residues. The DNA for the CDR3 is TGTGCCACCAGTGATTTGGTAGGGGGGGACCAAGAGACCCAGTACTTC. Encoded protein: CATSDLVGGDQETQYF.

V usage is TRBV5-1 and J usage is TRBJ1-2; 9 nucleotides agree with TRBD1. With V trimmed by 5 bases and J by 2 bases, 7 bases remained unmatched. This CDR3 has 15 amino acids. From germline, CDR1 is SGHRS and CDR2 YFSETQ. CDR3 nucleotide sequence: TGCGCCAGCAGACCAAGGACAGGGGCGAACTATGGCTACACCTTC. Protein: CASRPRTGANYGYTF.

The gene calls are TRBV30 and TRBJ1-2; the match to TRBD1 covers 10 bases. CDR1 is GTSNPN, CDR2 SVGIG, per germline (reference sequence). The V gene end was trimmed by 8 bases and the J gene end by 7 bases; junction bases not matched to a gene: 7. The CDR3 runs 12 residues. The CDR3 DNA reads as TGTGCCAACCCGGACAGGGGGGGTGGCTACACCTTC. Translating gives CANPDRGGGYTF.

With regard to this clone: At the DNA level, this CDR3 is encoded by other sequences in the same sample as well. The chain uses TRBV5-1 and TRBJ2-5; weak D call: TRBD2 (5 bases). Deletions cut 0 bases from V and 5 bases from J, with 5 bases between. The CDR3 runs 12 residues. CDR1 and CDR2 from the germline V gene are SGHRS and YFSETQ. CDR3: CASSLAGETQYF. CDR3 sequence (DNA): TGCGCCAGCAGCTTGGCGGGGGAGACCCAGTACTTC.

The V call is TRBV14, the J call TRBJ2-7, with unresolved D. CDR3 length: 13 residues. Germline CDR1 SGHDN, CDR2 FVKESK. Deletions cut 1 base from V and 4 bases from J, with 8 bases between. As DNA, the CDR3 is TGTGCCAGCAGCCAAGGACAAAGGTACGAGCAGTACTTC. Residues: CASSQGQRYEQYF.

The chain recombines TRBV4-1 with TRBJ1-3; 8 nucleotides align to TRBD1. The V gene's germline CDR1 is MGHRA and CDR2 YSYEKL. This CDR3 has 16 amino acids. V shed 1 base and J 1 base; nucleotides not matched to a gene: 3. CDR3 DNA sequence: TGCGCCAGCAGCCAAGGCCAGGGGGCATCTGGAAACACCATATATTTT. It yields the protein CASSQGQGASGNTIYF.

A single count supports this clone. The chain has TRBV7-3 and TRBJ2-3, with TRBD2 matching 7 bases. The V gene end was trimmed by 2 bases and the J gene end by 4 bases; junction bases not matched to a gene: 9. The germline V gene encodes CDR1 SGHTA and CDR2 FQGTGA. The CDR3 is made up of 16 amino acids. CDR3 sequence: CASSLFKRGISDTQYF. The CDR3 coding sequence is TGTGCCAGCAGCTTATTTAAGCGGGGTATATCAGATACGCAGTATTTT.

The CDR3 region is CASRALAASYNEQFF. CDR3 nucleotide sequence: TGTGCCAGCAGAGCGCTAGCGGCATCCTACAATGAGCAGTTCTTC. J is TRBJ2-1 and V is TRBV2; 7 nucleotides align to TRBD2. Germline V lookup: CDR1 SNHLY, CDR2 FYNNEI. With 6 bases clipped from V and 1 base from J, the junction kept 6 bases outside the gene matches. The CDR3 sequence is 15 residues long.

This rearrangement joins TRBV30 to TRBJ1-4, with 10 bases lining up with TRBD1. Germline values: CDR1 GTSNPN, CDR2 SVGIG (reference sequence). This CDR3 has 16 residues. V dropped 3 bases and J dropped 0; count of bases not matched to a gene: 4. CDR3 DNA: TGTGCCTGGAGGGGGACAGGGGCCGCAACTAATGAAAAACTGTTTTTT. Translating it yields CAWRGTGAATNEKLFF.

The rearrangement uses TRBV3-1 (or the pseudogene TRBV3-2) and TRBJ2-7, with 12 bases that match TRBD2. Germline loops: CDR1 LGHDT, CDR2 YNNKEL (reference sequence). V gave up 3 bases and J gave up 3 bases; unmatched junction bases: 6. The CDR3 length is 16 residues. The CDR3 DNA is TGTGCCAGCAGCCAGGCGCTGGGACTAGCGGGCTACGAGCAGTACTTC. Its translation is CASSQALGLAGYEQYF.

J is TRBJ1-2 and V is TRBV29-1; TRBD1 agrees at 7 bases. CDR1 is SQVTM, CDR2 ANQGSEA, per germline. The CDR3 is 11 residues long. CDR3 in amino acids: CRIGGRAGYTF. CDR3 DNA sequence: TGCAGAATAGGGGGCAGGGCTGGCTACACCTTC.

This clone was seen a single time. This chain uses TRBV7-2 with TRBJ1-6, with D maybe TRBD1 (6 bases). V was pared by 2 bases and J by 6 bases, with 11 bases between. CDR3 size: 15 residues. The V gene's germline CDR1 is SGHTA and CDR2 FQGNSA. The CDR3 reads CASSLWGHRNSPLHF. The CDR3 nucleotides read TGTGCCAGCAGCTTATGGGGGCACCGTAATTCACCCCTCCACTTT.

CDR3 nucleotide sequence: TGTGCCAGCGGGGGGTCTCACTACGAGCAGTACTTC. Translation gives CASGGSHYEQYF. The chain links TRBV2 to TRBJ2-7; maybe TRBD2 (6 bases). The CDR3 totals 12 residues. Germline loops: CDR1 SNHLY, CDR2 FYNNEI. Trimming removed 8 bases at V and 3 bases at J, with 11 bases between.